The clone carrying this T cell receptor beta chain was counted between two and nine times. The data belong to a study of blood T cell repertoires in COVID-19. Overall study context: The samples span acute and convalescent COVID-19 from the United States, Italy and Spain.

Sequencing was performed with immunoSEQ multiplex PCR; in TCRdb, only in-frame clones are kept and a portion is missing. This table holds fewer than 250,000 clones, about 82% found once. Trimming removed 3 bases from V and 4 bases from J, with 10 bases in between. CDR1 and CDR2 (germline): ENHRY, SYGVKD. The CDR3 length is 14 residues. Sequencing used peripheral blood. The chain combines TRBV10-3 with TRBJ2-1; a possible D gene is TRBD2 (5 bases). The TCR was taken from a woman older than 75 with acute or convalescent COVID-19. DNA of the CDR3: TGTGCCATCAGTGATCCTCGCGGGTACAATGAGCAGTTCTTC. Its translation is CAISDPRGYNEQFF.